The clone carrying this T cell receptor beta chain was counted many times. As yet, its antigen is unknown. These data belong to a study of T cell repertoires in cytomegalovirus infection. On the study more broadly: Well-studied HLA-B-restricted CMV epitopes were used in the study alongside recently identified HLA-C-restricted ones.

TCRdb itself ran the reads through MiXCR, one entry per CDR3 protein. This table holds fewer than 65,000 distinct CDR3 sequences, around a fifth found once. Study-level findings and limits: Clonotype analysis showed dominance of the ex vivo response by HLA-C-restricted CMV-specific TCR beta clonotypes. People with CMV and the relevant HLA were identified by cumulative public TCR beta family frequency.

The TCR was taken from a human donor in good health (CMV status not recorded). Some clones in this sample may be carry-over from other donors' samples. This specimen consisted of CD8+ T cells from cultured PBMCs, obtained from culture after CMV antigen stimulation.

The CDR3 nucleotides are TGTGCCAGCAGTTTAGATTCCCGATATAGCAATCAGCCCCAGCATTTT. It yields the protein CASSLDSRYSNQPQHF. The chain combines TRBV27 with TRBJ1-5; D uncertain. The V gene's germline CDR1 is MNHEY and CDR2 SMNVEV (reference sequence). This CDR3 has 16 amino acids. Trimming shortened V by 2 bases and J by 0 bases, and 11 bases separated the two germline ends.